This is a list of T cell receptor beta chains from one sample in a study of graft-versus-host responses after intestinal transplantation. No antigen has been assigned to these receptors. This table comes from immunoSEQ multiplex PCR, and its TCRdb copy is limited to in-frame clones, with some not included. The top ten hold less than 1.5% of the sample, which has over 90,000 clones, under 95% seen once. The sample was unstimulated CD8+ T cells sorted from spleen or lymph node cells, taken before intestinal transplant. Source of these receptors: a human donor who received an intestinal transplant. CDR3s include the opening cysteine and the closing phenylalanine or tryptophan. A D gene is named only where the DNA matches it firmly. Clone size is given for some rows only: seen once, a few or many times, or a class if the clone is expanded.

abundance	d_gene	v_gene	j_gene	CDR3nt	CDR3aa
.	TRBD2	TRBV27	TRBJ2-5	TGTGCCAGCAGGTCGGGCGGGGGAGAGACCCAGTACTTC	CASRSGGGETQYF
.	.	TRBV5-4	TRBJ1-1	TGTGCCAGCAGTTCGGACAAAAACACTGAAGCTTTCTTT	CASSSDKNTEAFF
.	.	TRBV5-1	TRBJ1-6	TGCGCCAGCAGGGATGAGAATTCACCCCTCCACTTT	CASRDENSPLHF
.	.	TRBV6-1	TRBJ2-5	TGTGCCAGCAGTGAGGGCCCTCTGCAAGAGACCCAGTACTTC	CASSEGPLQETQYF
.	TRBD1	TRBV13	TRBJ1-1	TGTGCCAGCAGCTTTACCCACTGGACAGGGCGGCTACTTTTCTTT	CASSFTHWTGRLLFF
.	TRBD1	TRBV29-1	TRBJ1-2	TGCAGCGTTACCGGGACAGGCCATAGGACCTTC	CSVTGTGHRTF
.	.	TRBV5-6	TRBJ2-7	TGTGCCAGCAGCCTGAACTACGAGCAGTACTTC	CASSLNYEQYF
.	.	TRBV4-1	TRBJ2-2	TGCGCCAGCAGCCTGACGGGGTCCGGGGAGCTGTTTTTT	CASSLTGSGELFF
.	TRBD2	TRBV19	TRBJ2-1	TGTGCCAGTAGTATCAGCGGGGGGGCCGGTGAGCAGTTCTTC	CASSISGGAGEQFF
.	.	TRBV13	TRBJ1-2	TGTGCCAGCAGCTTACTCCAGCGAGCAATGGGCTACACCTTC	CASSLLQRAMGYTF
.	.	TRBV11-2	TRBJ1-5	TGTGCCAGCAGCTTAGTGGGCAGCAATCAGCCCCAGCATTTT	CASSLVGSNQPQHF
.	.	TRBV4-1	TRBJ2-2	TGCGCCAGCAGCCACGTAGGTGCCACCGGGGAGCTGTTTTTT	CASSHVGATGELFF
few	.	TRBV12-5	TRBJ1-2	TGTGCTAGTGGTTACAGGGAGCGGGGCTACACCTTC	CASGYRERGYTF
.	TRBD2	TRBV5-1	TRBJ2-7	TGCGCCAGCAGCTTGCCCCACTTATCGGGGGGGAGCTCCTACGAGCAGTACTTC	CASSLPHLSGGSSYEQYF
.	.	TRBV4-1	TRBJ1-1	TGCGCCAGCAGCCCGACAGGGAACACTGAAGCTTTCTTT	CASSPTGNTEAFF
.	TRBD1	TRBV29-1	TRBJ2-3	TGCAGCGTTGTAAGGGGGCACACAGATACGCAGTATTTT	CSVVRGHTDTQYF
.	.	TRBV19	TRBJ2-7	TGTGCCAGTAGTACGGGACACGGGTCCAACGAGCAGTACTTC	CASSTGHGSNEQYF
.	.	TRBV4-1	TRBJ2-1	TGCGCCAGCATCGGGCTGTCTGGGGGCGGTGAGCAGTTCTTC	CASIGLSGGGEQFF
.	.	TRBV13	TRBJ2-7	TGTGCCAGCAGCTTAGGCGGTTCCTACGAGCAGTACTTC	CASSLGGSYEQYF
once	.	TRBV25-1	TRBJ2-1	TGTGCCAGCAGTGGCTTAGGGGTGGGGGGGCCGTACAATGAGCAGTTCTTC	CASSGLGVGGPYNEQFF
.	TRBD1	TRBV6-1	TRBJ1-1	TGTGCCAGCAGTGAATCGGACAGGGGTTGGACTGAAGCTTTCTTT	CASSESDRGWTEAFF
.	.	TRBV4-1	TRBJ2-1	TGCGCCAGCAGCCAAGTAGTAGGACCATCTGTTTTCTTC	CASSQVVGPSVFF
.	.	TRBV4-1	TRBJ2-1	TGCGCCAGCAGCCAGAACTCCGGTGGGGTACGTTACAATGAGCAGTTCTTC	CASSQNSGGVRYNEQFF
.	.	TRBV5-8	TRBJ1-2	TGTGCTGGGGGGTACGGCTACACCTTC	CAGGYGYTF
.	.	TRBV5-6	TRBJ1-2	TGTGCCAGCAGCTTGGGTAGCAGAGGCTACACCTTC	CASSLGSRGYTF
.	.	TRBV7-9	TRBJ1-3	TGTGCCAGCAGCTTAGGGGGATACTCTGGAAACACCATATATTTT	CASSLGGYSGNTIYF
.	.	TRBV28	TRBJ2-7	TGTGCCAGCAGTTTATCCAGGGGAAAATACGAGCAGTACTTC	CASSLSRGKYEQYF
.	TRBD1	TRBV27	TRBJ2-4	TGTGCCAGCAGTTTAGTGGCAGGGGGCAAAAACATTCAGTACTTC	CASSLVAGGKNIQYF
.	.	TRBV11-2	TRBJ2-5	TGTGCCAGCAGCTTAGGTGTGGGCGGGGGGACAGGGCGGACCCAGTACTTC	CASSLGVGGGTGRTQYF
.	.	TRBV11-2	TRBJ2-2	TGTGCCAGCAGCTTAAGGGCGGGTCCCACCGGGGAGCTGTTTTTT	CASSLRAGPTGELFF
.	.	TRBV15	TRBJ2-7	TGTGCCACCAGCCAGGGCGGGGAGCAGTACTTC	CATSQGGEQYF
.	.	TRBV5-1	TRBJ2-1	TGCGCCAGCAGCTTGGAAGGTGACGTGGTGTACAATGAGCAGTTCTTC	CASSLEGDVVYNEQFF
.	.	TRBV5-1	TRBJ2-3	TGCGCCAGCAGCTTGATAGGGGGCACAGATACGCAGTATTTT	CASSLIGGTDTQYF
.	.	TRBV19	TRBJ1-6	TGTGCCAGTAGTGAGATGGAAGCCGACCCCCTGAGTAATTCACCCCTCCACTTT	CASSEMEADPLSNSPLHF
.	.	TRBV5-1	TRBJ1-6	TGCGCCAGCAGCTTGTTGGGTCCAAGCTCCTATAATTCACCCCTCCACTTT	CASSLLGPSSYNSPLHF
.	.	TRBV5-6	TRBJ1-1	TGTGCCAGCAGCTTTGAGGCAGGCACTGAAGCTTTCTTT	CASSFEAGTEAFF
.	.	TRBV29-1	TRBJ1-2	TGCAGCGTGCCGGAGGAAGCTGGCTACACCTTC	CSVPEEAGYTF
.	.	TRBV18	TRBJ1-6	TGTGCCAGCTCACCTCAGGGATGGCATAATTCACCCCTCCACTTT	CASSPQGWHNSPLHF
once	TRBD2	TRBV2	TRBJ2-5	TGTGCCACCGGGGGGAGCGGGGGGCCCCAAGAGACCCAGTACTTC	CATGGSGGPQETQYF
.	.	TRBV4-2	TRBJ1-5	TGTGCCAGCAGCCAAGTGGTGGGCAATCAGCCCCAGCATTTT	CASSQVVGNQPQHF
.	TRBD2	TRBV4-2	TRBJ2-3	TGTGCCAGCAGCCAAGAAAGGACTAGCGGGGCAGATACGCAGTATTTT	CASSQERTSGADTQYF
.	TRBD1	TRBV4-1	TRBJ1-4	TGCGCCAGCAGCCCAGGGCTAGGACAGGCGCCTGCAACTAATGAAAAACTGTTTTTT	CASSPGLGQAPATNEKLFF
.	.	TRBV4-1	TRBJ2-7	TGCGCCAGCAGCTTAACGGTAGGGGCATCCTACGAGCAGTACTTC	CASSLTVGASYEQYF
once	.	TRBV11-3	TRBJ1-1	TGTGCCAGCAGCTTAGATCGGGAGGAAGCTTTCTTT	CASSLDREEAFF
.	.	TRBV7-9	TRBJ1-1	TGTGCCAGCAGCTTAGAGACCCGAGAAGCTTTCTTT	CASSLETREAFF
.	.	TRBV2	TRBJ1-6	TGTGCCAGCAGTGATTTTGTGACACTAATCTTGAATTCACCCCTCCACTTT	CASSDFVTLILNSPLHF
.	TRBD1	TRBV27	TRBJ1-1	TGTGCCAGCTCGGGAGACGGACAGGGGGTTTCTGAAGCTTTCTTT	CASSGDGQGVSEAFF
.	.	TRBV27	TRBJ2-2	TGTGCCAGCAGCTATTTGGGGACCTACACCGGGGAGCTGTTTTTT	CASSYLGTYTGELFF
.	.	TRBV13	TRBJ2-5	TGTGCCAGCAGCTTAGGAACATCAGAGACCCAGTACTTC	CASSLGTSETQYF
.	TRBD2	TRBV11-3	TRBJ2-1	TGTGCCAGCAGCTTAACGGGGGGAGGCAATGAGCAGTTCTTC	CASSLTGGGNEQFF
.	TRBD1	TRBV7-3	TRBJ2-1	TGTGCCAGCAGCTTGGGGACAGGGCCCGGGGCGAGCTCCTACAATGAGCAGTTCTTC	CASSLGTGPGASSYNEQFF
.	.	TRBV5-4	TRBJ1-4	TGTGCCAGCAGCCCACATGTAGGGGATGGTGAAAAACTGTTTTTT	CASSPHVGDGEKLFF
.	TRBD1	TRBV6-1	TRBJ2-1	TGTGCCAGCAGTTATGGACAGGGGAACAATGAGCAGTTCTTC	CASSYGQGNNEQFF
once	.	TRBV5-4	TRBJ2-3	TGTGCCAGCAGCTTATTAACAGATACGCAGTATTTT	CASSLLTDTQYF
.	TRBD1	TRBV19	TRBJ2-1	TGTGCCAGTAGTATCATTGGACAGGTCAATGAGCAGTTCTTC	CASSIIGQVNEQFF
.	TRBD2	TRBV7-9	TRBJ2-5	TGTGCCAGCAGCTTAGGGTGGGGACTAGCGGGGGTCCAAGAGACCCAGTACTTC	CASSLGWGLAGVQETQYF
.	TRBD1	TRBV6-5	TRBJ2-7	TGTGCCAGCAGTTACGAGACAGGGGCCTACGAGCAGTACTTC	CASSYETGAYEQYF
.	.	TRBV5-1	TRBJ2-7	TGCGCCAGCAGCTTGAGGGGACGGGCCTACGAGCAGTACTTC	CASSLRGRAYEQYF
.	TRBD2	TRBV7-2	TRBJ2-5	TGTGCCAGCAGCAACGGACTAGTGGGAGAGACCCAGTACTTC	CASSNGLVGETQYF